The 22 T cell receptor beta chains below were found in one sample sequenced in a study of blood T cell repertoires in COVID-19. Some clones are missing from TCRdb's copy, which holds only in-frame ones; the method was immunoSEQ multiplex PCR. The sample carries about 140,000 clones, 75% to 80% recorded once. The sequenced sample consisted of peripheral blood. These receptors originate from a woman between 45 and 60 years old with active or convalescent COVID-19.

This chain links TRBV4-3 with TRBJ2-1; perhaps TRBD1 as D (6 bases). The ends were cut back, 4 bases at V and 0 bases at J, with 10 bases in the middle. The CDR3 is made up of 15 amino acids. Germline lookup yields CDR1 LGHNA and CDR2 YSLEER. The CDR3 DNA reads TGCGCCAGCAGCCCCGACAGGAGCTCCTACAATGAGCAGTTCTTC. This translates into CASSPDRSSYNEQFF.

This chain links TRBV7-9 with TRBJ2-2; a weak D match, TRBD2 (6 bases). CDR3 length equals 14 residues. Per the germline V gene, CDR1 is SEHNR and CDR2 is FQNEAQ (reference sequence). V was clipped by 7 bases and J by 0 bases, with 9 bases between them. The CDR3 region is CASIGGPNTGELFF. CDR3 DNA sequence: TGTGCCAGCATCGGAGGGCCGAACACCGGGGAGCTGTTTTTT.

The V call is TRBV6-2 or TRBV6-3, the J call TRBJ1-5; 8 bases are shared with TRBD1. CDR3 length: 14 residues. Germline assignment: CDR1 MNHEY and CDR2 SVGEGT. V gave up 5 bases and J gave up 7 bases; unmatched junction bases: 7. CDR3 in amino acids: CASSITGGRQPQHF. The CDR3 nucleotides read TGTGCCAGCAGTATAACAGGGGGAAGACAGCCCCAGCATTTT.

The DNA of the CDR3 is TGCGCCAGCAGCCAAGATCACGGGTATGGCTACACCTTC. It yields the protein CASSQDHGYGYTF. The chain recombines TRBV4-3 with TRBJ1-2; D is uncertain. V lost 0 bases, J lost 5 bases, and 7 bases lay in between. This CDR3 region has 13 residues. Germline V CDR1 and CDR2: LGHNA, YSLEER.

The CDR3 DNA sequence: TGTGCCAGCACCTGGGGGGGGTCGGACTATGGCTACACCTTC. It specifies CASTWGGSDYGYTF. The rearrangement links TRBV2 to TRBJ1-2; D perhaps matches TRBD1 (5 bases). Trimming left V 7 bases short and J 3 bases short, with 15 bases between. Germline CDR1 is SNHLY and CDR2 is FYNNEI. The CDR3 loop spans 14 amino acids.

This clone was counted only a few times. This chain connects TRBV9 to TRBJ2-1; the match to TRBD2 covers 8 bases. The V gene end was trimmed by 0 bases and the J gene end by 4 bases; junction bases not matched to a gene: 9. Germline V gene data show CDR1 as SGDLS and CDR2 as YYNGEE. CDR3 length: 17 residues. The CDR3 DNA follows: TGTGCCAGCAGCGTAGCTACGTTGGCTAGCGGGTACAATGAGCAGTTCTTC. Translated, it gives CASSVATLASGYNEQFF. Full variable domain (outside the CDR3, taken from reference TRBV9 and TRBJ2-1): DSGVTQTPKHLITATGQRVTLRCSPRSGDLSVYWYQQSLDQGLQFLIQYYNGEERAKGNILERFSAQQFPDLHSELNLSSLELGDSALYFCASSVATLASGYNEQFFGPGTRLTVL.

The genes are TRBV9 and TRBJ1-2; tentative D call: TRBD1 (6 bases). Germline CDR1 and CDR2: SGDLS and YYNGEE. V lost 5 bases, J lost 3 bases, and 11 bases lay in between. The CDR3 totals 13 residues. The CDR3 sequence: CASRNREDYGYTF. In nucleotides, the CDR3 is TGTGCCAGCAGGAACAGGGAAGACTATGGCTACACCTTC.

This chain uses TRBV25-1 with TRBJ2-3, with 7 bases aligning to TRBD1. This CDR3 spans 15 amino acids. V was clipped by 2 bases and J by 4 bases; unmatched bases: 6. Germline V gives CDR1 MGHDK, CDR2 SYGVNS. CDR3 amino acids: CASSEEGTVADTQYF. The CDR3 region has the DNA TGTGCCAGCAGTGAAGAAGGGACAGTTGCAGATACGCAGTATTTT.

This clone was seen just once. This chain links TRBV3-1 (or the pseudogene TRBV3-2) with TRBJ2-3, with 9 bases fitting TRBD2. The CDR3 is made up of 16 amino acids. The germline V gene has CDR1 LGHDT and CDR2 YNNKEL (reference sequence). Unmatched junction bases numbered 6, after V lost 3 bases and J lost 2 bases. The CDR3 nucleotides read TGTGCCAGCAGCCATCGAAAGCGGGGGGTCACAGATACGCAGTATTTT. Its translation is CASSHRKRGVTDTQYF.

In this sample, this clone turned up a few times. This chain links TRBV7-2 with TRBJ1-5; TRBD1 matches 10 bases. The CDR3 has 15 amino acids. The germline V gene has CDR1 SGHTA and CDR2 FQGNSA. V shed 10 bases, J shed 2 bases, and the junction held 8 bases outside the gene matches. CDR3 in amino acids: CATTNGQGGNQPQHF. For the CDR3, the DNA is TGTGCCACCACCAACGGACAGGGGGGCAATCAGCCCCAGCATTTT.

The gene calls are TRBV9 and TRBJ2-3; 14 nucleotides line up with TRBD2. Trimming took 3 bases from V and 5 from J; bases not matched to a gene: 11. CDR1 is SGDLS and CDR2 is YYNGEE in the germline V gene. This CDR3 is 18 amino acids long. The CDR3 spells CASSAAGTSGSVGDTQYF. In DNA form, the CDR3 reads TGTGCCAGCAGCGCAGCCGGGACTAGCGGGAGTGTTGGAGATACGCAGTATTTT.

The chain joins TRBV15 to TRBJ2-1; TRBD2 matches 9 bases. The CDR3 covers 15 residues. Trimming at V came to 1 base and at J to 3 bases, leaving 1 base not matched to a gene. CDR1 LNHNV and CDR2 YYDKDF come from the germline V gene (reference sequence). Written as DNA, the CDR3 is TGTGCCACCAGCAGAGTAGCGGGAGACTACAATGAGCAGTTCTTC. Encoded protein: CATSRVAGDYNEQFF.

The chain carries TRBV6-5 and TRBJ1-4, with TRBD1 matching over 8 bases. There are 15 residues in the CDR3. Germline assignment: CDR1 MNHEY and CDR2 SVGAGI. The V and J ends lost 6 bases and 7 bases, in that order; junction bases with no gene match: 10. The CDR3 spells CASRTGERVGEKLFF. In nucleotides, the CDR3 is TGTGCCAGCAGGACAGGGGAAAGGGTCGGTGAAAAACTGTTTTTT.

The gene calls are TRBV21-1 and TRBJ1-2. TRBV21-1 is a pseudogene segment. The CDR3 is 16 amino acids. The CDR3: CASSTPRGRTNYGYTF. CDR3 in DNA: TGTGCCAGCAGCACTCCAAGAGGCAGAACTAACTATGGCTACACCTTC.

The CDR3 loop is CASNGGTNYGYTF. DNA for the CDR3: TGTGCCAGCAACGGGGGTACGAACTATGGCTACACCTTC. This chain connects TRBV2 to TRBJ1-2, with a tentative D call TRBD1 (5 bases). This CDR3 has 13 residues. CDR1 and CDR2 from the germline V gene are SNHLY and FYNNEI. Trimming took 7 bases from V and 2 from J, leaving 11 bases between them.

CDR3 in DNA: TGTGCCAGCAGCACACAGGTTACGGGAAACACCATATATTTT. This translates into CASSTQVTGNTIYF. The chain has TRBV5-5 and TRBJ1-3, with D possibly TRBD1 on 5 matching bases. This CDR3 is built from 14 residues. The germline V and J ends were trimmed by 4 bases and 4 bases, with 12 bases remaining between them. Germline CDR1 and CDR2: SGHKS and YYEKEE (reference sequence).

This clone was detected only a few times. The chain joins TRBV9 to TRBJ1-1, with 7 bases identical to TRBD1. In germline, CDR1 is SGDLS, CDR2 YYNGEE. The CDR3 extends over 16 amino acids. Trimming took 0 bases from V and 1 from J; bases not matched to a gene: 6. CDR3 loop: CASSVDPGTANTEAFF. The CDR3 DNA reads TGTGCCAGCAGCGTAGACCCGGGGACAGCGAACACTGAAGCTTTCTTT.

The rearrangement joins TRBV28 to TRBJ1-1; TRBD1 agrees at 7 bases. The CDR3 length is 14 residues. Per the germline V gene, CDR1 is MDHEN and CDR2 is SYDVKM. The J segment lost 5 bases and the V segment lost 7 bases, leaving 10 bases of the junction unmatched. The CDR3 reads CASKEQGIGTEAFF. The CDR3 bases are TGTGCCAGCAAGGAACAGGGGATTGGGACTGAAGCTTTCTTT.

The chain recombines TRBV19 with TRBJ2-6; maybe TRBD1 (5 bases). V was pared by 5 bases and J by 4 bases, with 12 bases between. CDR1 is LNHDA and CDR2 is SQIVND in the germline V gene (reference sequence). This CDR3 contains 15 residues. The CDR3 region is CASSARASGANVLTF. CDR3 bases: TGTGCCAGTAGTGCCAGGGCGAGCGGGGCCAACGTCCTGACTTTC.

The chain links TRBV5-4 to TRBJ2-2; TRBD2 matches at 8 bases. The V and J ends lost 0 bases and 4 bases, in that order; junction bases with no gene match: 8. The CDR3 has 17 residues. The germline V gene has CDR1 SGHNT and CDR2 YYREEE (reference sequence). CDR3 sequence (DNA): TGTGCCAGCAGCTTGGCCCGGAGCGGGAGTGGCACCGGGGAGCTGTTTTTT. Translating gives CASSLARSGSGTGELFF.

The chain recombines TRBV28 with TRBJ2-7, with 11 positions matching TRBD2. The CDR3 sequence is 13 residues long. Germline V gives CDR1 MDHEN, CDR2 SYDVKM. Trimming cost V 7 bases and J 12 bases; bases outside gene matches: 11. CDR3 amino acids: CASTRPGTSGGYF. In DNA, the CDR3 is TGTGCCAGCACCCGACCCGGGACTAGCGGCGGGTACTTC.

CDR3 sequence: CASSPSYEQYF. As DNA, the CDR3 is TGTGCCAGCAGCCCTTCCTACGAGCAGTACTTC. This chain joins TRBV7-8 and TRBJ2-7, with D unresolved. The germline CDR1 and CDR2 sequences are SGHVS and FQNEAQ. The CDR3 is 11 amino acids. The V and J ends lost 5 bases and 1 base respectively, with 3 bases between them.